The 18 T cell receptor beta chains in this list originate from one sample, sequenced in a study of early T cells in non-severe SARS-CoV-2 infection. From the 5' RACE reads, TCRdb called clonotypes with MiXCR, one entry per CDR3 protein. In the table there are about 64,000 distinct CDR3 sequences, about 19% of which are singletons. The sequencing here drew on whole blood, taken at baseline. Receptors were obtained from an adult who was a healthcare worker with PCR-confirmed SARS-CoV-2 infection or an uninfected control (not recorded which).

The CDR3 region has the DNA TGCAGTGCCCTCGACAGGGTATCCCTGGAGCTGTTTTTT. Amino acid sequence: CSALDRVSLELFF. The chain has TRBV20-1 and TRBJ2-2; 7 bases align to TRBD1. The germline gives CDR1 DFQATT, CDR2 SNEGSKA (reference sequence). The CDR3 has 13 residues. Unmatched junction bases numbered 11, after V lost 6 bases and J lost 10 bases.

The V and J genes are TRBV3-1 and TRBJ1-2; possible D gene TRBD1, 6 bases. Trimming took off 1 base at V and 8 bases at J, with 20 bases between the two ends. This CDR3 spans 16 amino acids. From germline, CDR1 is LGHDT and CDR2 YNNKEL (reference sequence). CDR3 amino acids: CASSQGGLQGRDGYTF. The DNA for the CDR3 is TGTGCCAGCAGCCAAGGGGGTCTACAGGGTCGGGACGGCTACACCTTC.

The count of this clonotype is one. CDR3 loop: CASSGDSLLNTQYF. The CDR3 bases are TGTGCCAGCAGCGGGGACTCCCTCCTCAATACGCAGTATTTT. The chain is built from TRBV7-9 and TRBJ2-3, with D possibly matching TRBD2 (6 bases). There are 14 residues in the CDR3. Germline V gives CDR1 SEHNR, CDR2 FQNEAQ (reference sequence). The ends were cut back, 5 bases at V and 7 bases at J, with 16 bases in the middle.

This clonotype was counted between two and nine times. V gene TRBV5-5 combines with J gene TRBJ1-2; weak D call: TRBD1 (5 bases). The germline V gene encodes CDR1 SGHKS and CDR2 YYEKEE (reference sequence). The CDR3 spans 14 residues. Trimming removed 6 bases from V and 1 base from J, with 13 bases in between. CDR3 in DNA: TGTGCCAGCACCCTGACAGAGAGTAACTATGGCTACACCTTC. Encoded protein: CASTLTESNYGYTF.

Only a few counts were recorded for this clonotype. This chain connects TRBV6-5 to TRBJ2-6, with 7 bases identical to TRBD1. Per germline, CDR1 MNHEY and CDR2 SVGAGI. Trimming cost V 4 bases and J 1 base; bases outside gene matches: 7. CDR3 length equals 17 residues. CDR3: CASSFRDSRSGANVLTF. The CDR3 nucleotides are TGTGCCAGCAGTTTTCGGGACAGCCGTTCTGGGGCCAACGTCCTGACTTTC.

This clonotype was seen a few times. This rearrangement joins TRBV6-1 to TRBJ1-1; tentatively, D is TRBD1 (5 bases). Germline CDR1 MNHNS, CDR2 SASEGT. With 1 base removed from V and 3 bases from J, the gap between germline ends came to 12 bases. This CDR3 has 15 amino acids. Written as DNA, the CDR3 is TGTGCCAGCAGTGAAGGGCCAGGGTTCCACACTGAAGCTTTCTTT. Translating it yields CASSEGPGFHTEAFF.

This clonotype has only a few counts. The DNA of the CDR3 is TGTGCCACCAGTGACCGACAGGGGTCAGATACGCAGTATTTT. Protein sequence: CATSDRQGSDTQYF. This chain links TRBV24-1 with TRBJ2-3; TRBD1 matches 8 bases. CDR3 length equals 14 residues. The V and J ends lost 4 bases and 4 bases, in that order; junction bases with no gene match: 3. Germline CDR1 KGHDR, CDR2 SFDVKD.

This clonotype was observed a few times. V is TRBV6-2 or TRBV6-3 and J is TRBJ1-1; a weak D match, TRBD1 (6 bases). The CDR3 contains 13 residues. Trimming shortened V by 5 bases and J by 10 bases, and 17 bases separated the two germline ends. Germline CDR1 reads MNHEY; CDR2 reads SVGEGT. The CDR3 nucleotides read TGTGCCAGCAGTCGGGCAGGGGTCCCGACAGCTTTCTTT. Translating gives CASSRAGVPTAFF.

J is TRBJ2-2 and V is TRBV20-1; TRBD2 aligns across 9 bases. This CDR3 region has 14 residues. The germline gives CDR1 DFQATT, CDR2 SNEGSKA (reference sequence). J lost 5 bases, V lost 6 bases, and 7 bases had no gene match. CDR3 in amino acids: CSARGAGGTGELFF. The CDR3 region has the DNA TGCAGTGCCAGGGGAGCGGGGGGAACCGGGGAGCTGTTTTTT.

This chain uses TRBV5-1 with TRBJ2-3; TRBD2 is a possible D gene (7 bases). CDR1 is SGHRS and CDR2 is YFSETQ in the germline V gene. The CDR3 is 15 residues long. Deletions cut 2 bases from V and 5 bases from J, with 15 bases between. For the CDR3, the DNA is TGCGCCAGCAGCTTTAAGTTGGGGGGGCAAGATACGCAGTATTTT. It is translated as CASSFKLGGQDTQYF.

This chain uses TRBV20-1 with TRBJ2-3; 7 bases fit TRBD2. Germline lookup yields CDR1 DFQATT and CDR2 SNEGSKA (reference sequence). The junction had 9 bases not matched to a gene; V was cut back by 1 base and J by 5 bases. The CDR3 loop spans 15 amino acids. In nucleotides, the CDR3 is TGCAGTGCTAGAGGACGGGGGGAGCAGGTAGATACGCAGTATTTT. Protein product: CSARGRGEQVDTQYF.

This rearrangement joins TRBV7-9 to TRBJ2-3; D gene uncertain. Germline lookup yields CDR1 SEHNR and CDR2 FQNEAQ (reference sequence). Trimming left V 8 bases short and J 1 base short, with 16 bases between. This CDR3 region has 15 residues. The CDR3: CASYKVSAGTDTQYF. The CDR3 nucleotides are TGTGCCAGCTATAAAGTCTCCGCAGGCACAGATACGCAGTATTTT.

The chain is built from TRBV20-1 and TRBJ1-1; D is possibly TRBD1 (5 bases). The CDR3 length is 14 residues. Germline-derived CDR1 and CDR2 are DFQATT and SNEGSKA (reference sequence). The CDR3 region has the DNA TGCAGGGCCAACATCGACACAGGGAACACTGAAGCTTTCTTT. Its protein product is CRANIDTGNTEAFF.

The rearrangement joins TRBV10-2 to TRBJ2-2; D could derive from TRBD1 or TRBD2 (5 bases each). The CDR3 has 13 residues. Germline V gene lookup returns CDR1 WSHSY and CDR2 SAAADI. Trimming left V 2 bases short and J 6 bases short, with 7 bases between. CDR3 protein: CASSERGSGELFF. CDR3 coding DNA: TGCGCCAGCAGTGAGCGGGGCTCCGGGGAGCTGTTTTTT.

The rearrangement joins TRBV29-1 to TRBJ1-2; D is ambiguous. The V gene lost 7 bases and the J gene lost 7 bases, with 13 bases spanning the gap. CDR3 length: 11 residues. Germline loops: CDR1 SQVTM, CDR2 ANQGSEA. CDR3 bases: TGCAGCGCTGGGAGGGCCGGTGGCTACACCTTC. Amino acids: CSAGRAGGYTF.

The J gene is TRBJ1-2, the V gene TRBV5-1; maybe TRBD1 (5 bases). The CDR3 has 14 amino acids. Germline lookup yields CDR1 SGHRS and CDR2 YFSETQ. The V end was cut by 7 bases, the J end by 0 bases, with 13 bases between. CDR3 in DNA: TGCGCCAGCTCCTCCAGGGATCCTAACTATGGCTACACCTTC. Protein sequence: CASSSRDPNYGYTF.

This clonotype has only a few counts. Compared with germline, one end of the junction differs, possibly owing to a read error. CDR3 sequence reads: CASREDRSADEQYF. The CDR3 DNA is TGTGCCAGCAGGGAAGACAGGAGTGCAGACGAGCAGTACTTC. The chain couples TRBV2 to TRBJ2-7; maybe TRBD1 (6 bases). The CDR3 contains 14 residues. Germline loops: CDR1 SNHLY, CDR2 FYNNEI.

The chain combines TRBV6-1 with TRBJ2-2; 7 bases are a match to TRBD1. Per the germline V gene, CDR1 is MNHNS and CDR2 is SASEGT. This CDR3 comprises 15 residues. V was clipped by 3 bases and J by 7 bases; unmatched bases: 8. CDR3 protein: CASSDRQGTIGELFF. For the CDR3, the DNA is TGTGCCAGCAGTGATAGACAGGGTACAATCGGGGAGCTGTTTTTT.